The present T cell receptor (beta chain) was sequenced within a study of cytomegalovirus exposure and HLA in healthy donors. Across the study: Early release data held 85 million or so unique TCRs from HLA-typed donors. General observations from the study: Trimming of TCR beta V- and J-genes showed a link, identified in a later analysis, to a missense DCLRE1C variant. A list of about 180 TCR beta chains associated with cytomegalovirus was given.

PCR used 60 Vbeta primers and 13 Jbeta primers. Assay: immunoSEQ multiplex PCR; the TCRdb copy retains only in-frame clones and omits some. The sample is made up of 93,000 or so clones, and the top ten hold approximately 3.5% of it. As concerns this clone: The antigen remains undetermined.

The germline V gene has CDR1 LNHDA and CDR2 SQIVND (reference sequence). With 5 bases clipped from V and 4 bases from J, the junction kept 2 bases outside the gene matches. This CDR3 spans 13 amino acids. The sequencing input was PBMCs. The V and J genes are TRBV19 and TRBJ1-2; 9 bases line up with TRBD1. The sequence was obtained from a man aged 40-55 years in good health and CMV-seronegative. In DNA, the CDR3 is TGTGCCAGTAGTGTGACAGGGGGCTATGGCTACACCTTC. It codes for CASSVTGGYGYTF. The full variable domain, its missing parts supplied by reference TRBV19 and TRBJ1-2, is DGGITQSPKYLFRKEGQNVTLSCEQNLNHDAMYWYRQDPGQGLRLIYYSQIVNDFQKGDIAEGYSVSREKKESFPLTVTSAQKNPTAFYLCASSVTGGYGYTFGSGTRLTVV.